A single sample gave rise to the 7 T cell receptor beta chains below, sequenced in a study of blood T cell repertoires in COVID-19. The protocol was immunoSEQ multiplex PCR, while the TCRdb copy is restricted to in-frame clones and leaves out a portion. The table lists 80,000 or so clones, 90% of them singletons. Sequenced: peripheral blood. The receptors stem from a woman aged 50 to 60 in a cohort sampled during active COVID-19.

The chain employs TRBV18 and TRBJ1-2, with a possible D match to TRBD1 (5 bases). The CDR3 has 14 amino acids. Germline V lookup: CDR1 KGHSH, CDR2 LQKENI. V was shortened by 3 bases and J by 4 bases, with 12 bases between the two germline ends. The CDR3 loop is CASSPQTDGYGYTF. The CDR3 DNA reads TGTGCCAGCTCACCTCAGACAGACGGCTATGGCTACACCTTC.

The CDR3 here is CASSYLTEAFF. The CDR3 nucleotides are TGTGCCAGCAGTTACTTAACTGAAGCTTTCTTT. This sequence joins TRBV6-5 and TRBJ1-1; D gene unclear. The CDR3 has 11 amino acids. The V end lost 1 base, the J end lost 5 bases, and 2 bases lay between the germline ends. Per germline, CDR1 MNHEY and CDR2 SVGAGI.

The CDR3: CASSVTSGRISYNEQFF. DNA for the CDR3: TGTGCCAGCAGCGTAACTAGCGGGAGGATCTCCTACAATGAGCAGTTCTTC. The V call is TRBV9, the J call TRBJ2-1, with 12 bases identical to TRBD2. The CDR3 is 17 residues long. V shed 1 base and J 0 bases; nucleotides not matched to a gene: 2. Germline assignment: CDR1 SGDLS and CDR2 YYNGEE.

J is TRBJ2-1 and V is TRBV7-3; 7 bases map to TRBD2. The CDR3 extends over 13 amino acids. V lost 3 bases and J lost 10; bases outside the gene matches: 6. Per the germline V gene, CDR1 is SGHTA and CDR2 is FQGTGA. The CDR3 spells CASSFWGGLEQFF. CDR3 sequence (DNA): TGTGCCAGCAGCTTTTGGGGGGGTTTGGAGCAGTTCTTC.

The chain uses TRBV5-8 and TRBJ2-5, with 11 positions matching TRBD2. The CDR3 consists of 17 residues. Germline V gives CDR1 SGHTS, CDR2 YDEGEE. Losses at the gene ends were 0 bases for V and 7 bases for J; bases not matched to a gene: 11. The CDR3 spells CASSLVLAGVSWGTQYF. The CDR3 DNA reads as TGTGCCAGCAGCTTGGTACTAGCGGGAGTCTCCTGGGGGACCCAGTACTTC. The full variable domain, completed using reference TRBV5-8 and TRBJ2-5, is EAGVTQSPTHLIKTRGQQATLRCSPISGHTSVYWYQQALGLGLQFLLWYDEGEERNRGNFPPRFSGRQFPNYSSELNVNALELEDSALYLCASSLVLAGVSWGTQYFGPGTRLLVL.

The chain uses TRBV19 and TRBJ2-6; possibly TRBD1 for D (6 bases). The germline V and J ends were trimmed by 3 bases and 0 bases, with 15 bases remaining between them. The germline V gene encodes CDR1 LNHDA and CDR2 SQIVND (reference sequence). The CDR3 covers 18 residues. The CDR3 is CASSISARGSSGANVLTF. CDR3 in DNA: TGTGCCAGTAGTATTAGCGCGAGGGGGAGCTCTGGGGCCAACGTCCTGACTTTC.

The CDR3: CASSQLRGPYEQYF. The CDR3 DNA is TGCGCCAGCAGCCAATTAAGGGGTCCATACGAGCAGTACTTC. V usage is TRBV4-1 and J usage is TRBJ2-7; TRBD1 might be the D (5 bases). CDR3 length equals 14 residues. Looked up from germline, CDR1 is MGHRA and CDR2 is YSYEKL. With 2 bases removed from V and 4 bases from J, the gap between germline ends came to 12 bases.